This TCR beta chain was sequenced in a study of blood T cell repertoires in COVID-19 (TCRdb year 2020). In the study overall: The collaborator samples originated in the United States, Italy and Spain and spanned the acute and convalescent phases of COVID-19. The material from the prospective study consisted of cDNA or gDNA derived from T cells, B-cell-depleted T cells, or PBMCs. Sample metadata almost always included a de-identified subject ID, COVID-19 status, age in years and sex. The repertoires were released in a freely available public database meant as a resource for research on the immune response to SARS-CoV-2. The dataset comprised deeply sampled blood TCRbeta repertoires from subjects exposed to, actively infected with, or recovered from COVID-19. HLA class I and class II types, where available, came from metadata supplied by the sample provider rather than from assay-based typing. Samples came from the ongoing ImmuneRACE study (first 160 participants) plus 1,254 subjects from 6 global collaborators. Broad study findings and their caveats: Clinical and demographic metadata were provided uncurated, with the amount varying by source and participant.

Participants in the prospective study were enrolled through a virtual design, were aged 18 to 89 years, and lived in 24 United States geographic areas. In the prospective study, cohorts were assigned on the basis of participant-reported clinical history obtained from a screening survey and a study questionnaire. Exposed participants had been in contact, within 2 weeks of entering the study, with a person who had a PCR-confirmed or clinician-diagnosed case of COVID-19. In the prospective study, mobile phlebotomists collected whole blood, serum and a nasopharyngeal or oropharyngeal swab from each participant. Over a 2-month period, participants in the prospective study had the option of providing additional blood draws and questionnaires. Before DNA extraction, prospective study blood samples were shipped either frozen or at room temperature. Regarding this clone: Its antigen is not yet known. There are no base qualities to consult, and no much larger clone falls within one base.

TCRbeta CDR3 regions were amplified from genomic DNA using the immunoSEQ Assay, a bias-controlled multiplex PCR. The source study handled its data this way. The number of nucleated cells in each sample was estimated by amplification of reference gene primers within the assay. To quantify the absolute abundance of each unique TCRbeta CDR3 rearrangement, sequence reads were collapsed and filtered. For each sample, productive Simpson clonality was calculated by taking the square root of Simpson's diversity index across productive rearrangements. The clones in this table, taken by TCRdb from immuneACCESS, are in-frame only. Not every clone is retained; where verified, under half of the shortfall comes from an unresolved V gene, and the cause of the rest is unknown. The DNA gave D and trimming, while V, J and clone size come from that table. Recorded for this sample are 250,000 or so clones; around 90% of them occurred a single time. Around 3% of the sample goes to the ten largest clones.

The CDR1 and CDR2 encoded by the germline V gene are MNHEY and SVGEGT. V is clipped by 2 bases and J by 3 bases, and the sequence between their germline boundaries is 17 bases long. The CDR3, cysteine through phenylalanine, is 16 amino acids long. CDR3 DNA only is kept here, 48 bases in frame from base 1. The TCR comes from a middle-aged woman who had been exposed to COVID-19. The V and J segments used are TRBV6-2 or TRBV6-3 and TRBJ2-7; TRBD2 is perhaps the D gene, given 5 matching bases. Sequenced material: PBMCs or T cells enriched from blood (not recorded which). The sequenced DNA: TGTGCCAGCAGTTACGGGATAATACGGACTGTCTACGAGCAGTACTTC. Translated, this gives CASSYGIIRTVYEQYF.